The clone carrying this T cell receptor beta chain was seen a handful of times. Its specificity is unknown. The data stem from a study of vaccination and CD4 T cells after COVID-19. Study at large: The study collected post-vaccine samples a median about 73 days after dose two, with a range of 14 to 241. In culture, cells were exposed to overlapping spike peptides from SARS-CoV-2, HCoV-NL63, HCoV-OC43 and HCoV-229E.

This CDR3 has 14 amino acids. Germline V lookup: CDR1 MNHEY, CDR2 SVGEGT. V gave up 2 bases and J gave up 4 bases, with 11 bases separating them. The treatment: 10-day PBMC culture with coronavirus spike peptide pools or control peptides (ViraFEST assay). Pre-COVID-19 pandemic sampling (2011-2018) yielded the unexposed donor's CD4+ T cells. Antigen-specific T cells were expanded with peptide pools by ViraFEST, and TCRs were then sequenced. Probes of unexposed-donor CD4+ T cells used SARS-CoV-2 S/N and four cold-coronavirus spikes (cells permitting). With the Oncomine TCR Beta short-read assay, DNA from cultured CD4+ T cells was sequenced. Cultured CD4+ T cells yielded the extracted genomic DNA. MiXCR, applied by TCRdb to the PCR reads, yields one record per CDR3 protein. This repertoire shows around 10,000 distinct CDR3 sequences, approximately 30% found once; its top ten account for approximately 15%.

The sequence came from a human donor in good health. Sample: CD4+ T cells from blood, cultured in vitro. The chain is built from TRBV6-2 or TRBV6-3 and TRBJ1-1; no clear D gene. Here the CDR3 DNA reads TGTGCCAGCAGTTACCCCGGGCTGGGCACTGAAGCTTTCTTT. Encoded protein: CASSYPGLGTEAFF.